A selection of T cell receptor beta chains follows, all from one sample in a study of identical twins. MiXCR, applied by TCRdb to the 5' RACE reads, yields one record per CDR3 protein. The sample carries 420,000 or so distinct CDR3 sequences, roughly 18% recorded once. The sample consisted of naive T cells sorted from blood. These receptors were collected from a man aged 45-65 years in good health. The CDR3 runs from the conserved cysteine through the conserved F or W.

CDR3 protein	J gene	V gene
CASSQERSGYGSYEQYF	TRBJ2-7	TRBV4-1
CASSPPGTPNNEQFF	TRBJ2-1	TRBV18
CASSLVGTGFTGELFF	TRBJ2-2	TRBV5-6
CSAGGANRDEQYF	TRBJ2-7	TRBV29-1
CASRSRRESYEQYF	TRBJ2-7	TRBV7-2
CATSSPGLAGVHNEQFF	TRBJ2-1	TRBV15
CASSGSSGSANEQFF	TRBJ2-1	TRBV6-4
CSVERTEETQYF	TRBJ2-5	TRBV29-1
CASSLGGTSGASSYEQYF	TRBJ2-7	TRBV5-1
CATSLGTSSKETQYF	TRBJ2-5	TRBV15
CATSPGMRLRQETQYF	TRBJ2-5	TRBV15
CSVDSAGSGNTIYF	TRBJ1-3	TRBV29-1